This TCR beta chain was sequenced for a study of T cells in Graves' hyperthyroidism and ophthalmopathy. Lactation, pregnancy, other autoimmune disease or uncontrolled infection excluded patients. Diagnoses were made from clinical symptoms, serum measures (thyroxine and TRAb), thyroid ultrasound and orbital computed tomography. TCR beta CDR3 regions were amplified from RNA transcripts. In the first-round RT-PCR of the TCR CDR3, the HTBI primer set was used. Using its own MiXCR run on the multiplex PCR reads, TCRdb lists one record per CDR3 protein. The sample lists 560,000 or so distinct CDR3 sequences, 46% occurring once. V dropped 0 bases and J dropped 1 base, with 3 bases sitting between them. This CDR3 is 13 amino acids long. The germline V gene has CDR1 SGHTA and CDR2 FQGNSA. Overall study findings and caveats: Ophthalmopathy was told apart from stable hyperthyroidism by a 13 V-J model. Most thyroid clonotypes expanded above 0.001 were also detected in blood.

This clonotype was seen ten or more times. What it binds is not known. The V gene is TRBV7-2, the J gene TRBJ2-5; D is undetermined. Material: peripheral blood or thyroid tissue (not recorded which). The clonotype originates from a woman under 30 with Graves' hyperthyroidism. The CDR3 DNA reads as TGTGCCAGCAGCTTAGCACTCCAAGAGACCCAGTACTTC. This codes for CASSLALQETQYF.